The text below deals with one TCR beta chain. The antigen remains undetermined. The sample belongs to a study of T cell clones after liver transplantation. Overall study context: Tolerance: complete withdrawal held at least one year, liver enzymes staying within twice normal.

Study-level results: Donor-reactive sequences fell more than third party-reactive ones, suggesting partial deletion. Small, mixed patient groups and varying post-transplant times limit these conclusions.

Sequencing used immunoSEQ multiplex PCR; TCRdb keeps in-frame clones, though not all of them. The profile covers tens of thousands of clones, with 80% appearing a single time and approximately 0.77% taken by the ten largest. Sequences were derived from CD4+ T cells from blood, sampled 12 months after liver transplant. The TCR comes from a human patient who received a liver transplant. Some T cells may be supplied by the graft donor.

CDR3: CASSLSQGLASNEQFF. The CDR3 region has the DNA TGTGCCAGCAGCTTATCCCAGGGACTAGCGAGCAATGAGCAGTTCTTC. The chain couples TRBV7-3 to TRBJ2-1; 10 bases line up with TRBD2. Germline V gives CDR1 SGHTA, CDR2 FQGTGA. There are 16 residues in the CDR3. Trimming cost V 2 bases and J 6 bases; bases outside gene matches: 7. Filled out from reference TRBV7-3 and TRBJ2-1, the complete variable domain reads GAGVSQTPSNKVTEKGKYVELRCDPISGHTALYWYRQSLGQGPEFLIYFQGTGAADDSGLPNDRFFAVRPEGSVSTLKIQRTERGDSAVYLCASSLSQGLASNEQFFGPGTRLTVL.